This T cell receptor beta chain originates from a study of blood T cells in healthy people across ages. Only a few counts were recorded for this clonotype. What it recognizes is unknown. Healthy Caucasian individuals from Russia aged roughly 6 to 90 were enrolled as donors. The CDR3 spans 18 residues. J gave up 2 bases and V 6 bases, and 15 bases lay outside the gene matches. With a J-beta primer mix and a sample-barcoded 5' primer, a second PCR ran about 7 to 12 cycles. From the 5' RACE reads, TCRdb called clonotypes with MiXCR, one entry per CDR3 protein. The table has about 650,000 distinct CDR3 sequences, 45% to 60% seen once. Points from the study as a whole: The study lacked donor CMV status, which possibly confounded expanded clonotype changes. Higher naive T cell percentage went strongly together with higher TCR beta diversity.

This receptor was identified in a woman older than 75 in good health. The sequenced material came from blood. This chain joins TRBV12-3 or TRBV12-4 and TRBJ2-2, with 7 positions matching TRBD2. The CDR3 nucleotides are TGTGCCAGCAGGACAGCGACGCCGGGACTACTAAACACCGGGGAGCTGTTTTTT. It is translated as CASRTATPGLLNTGELFF.